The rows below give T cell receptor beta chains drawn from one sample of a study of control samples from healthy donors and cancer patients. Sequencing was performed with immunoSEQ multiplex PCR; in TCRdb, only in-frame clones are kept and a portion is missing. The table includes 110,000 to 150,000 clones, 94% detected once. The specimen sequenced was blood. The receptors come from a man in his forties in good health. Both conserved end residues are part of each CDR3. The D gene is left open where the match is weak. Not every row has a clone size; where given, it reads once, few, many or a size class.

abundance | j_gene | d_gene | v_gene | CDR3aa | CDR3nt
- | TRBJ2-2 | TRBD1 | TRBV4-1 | CASSQAGQGANTGELFF | TGCGCCAGCAGCCAGGCTGGACAGGGGGCGAACACCGGGGAGCTGTTTTTT
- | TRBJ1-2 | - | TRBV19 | CASSMVPGGSYGYTF | TGTGCCAGTAGTATGGTTCCGGGGGGCAGCTATGGCTACACCTTC
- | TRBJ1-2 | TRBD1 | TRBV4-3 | CASGQVLGGRGYTF | TGCGCCAGCGGCCAGGTTCTAGGGGGCCGTGGCTACACCTTC
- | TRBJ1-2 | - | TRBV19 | CASSTGRDANGYTF | TGTGCCAGTAGTACAGGACGGGACGCAAATGGCTACACCTTC
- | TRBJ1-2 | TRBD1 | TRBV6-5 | CASSYSSQGARGYTF | TGTGCCAGCAGTTACTCTTCCCAGGGGGCGCGGGGCTACACCTTC
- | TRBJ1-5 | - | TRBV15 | CATSPRPGLYSNQPQHF | TGTGCCACCAGCCCGCGCCCGGGACTGTATAGCAATCAGCCCCAGCATTTT
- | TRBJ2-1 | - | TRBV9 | CASSVGSGLTSYNEQFF | TGTGCCAGCAGCGTGGGGTCGGGCTTAACGTCCTACAATGAGCAGTTCTTC
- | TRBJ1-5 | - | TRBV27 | CASSLGTANQPQHF | TGTGCCAGCAGTCTAGGGACGGCGAATCAGCCCCAGCATTTT
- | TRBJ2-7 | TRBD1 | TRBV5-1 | CASSATGAGEQYF | TGCGCCAGCAGCGCAACAGGGGCAGGCGAGCAGTACTTC
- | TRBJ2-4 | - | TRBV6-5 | CASSYGQGYNQYF | TGTGCCAGCAGTTACGGGCAGGGCTATAATCAGTACTTC
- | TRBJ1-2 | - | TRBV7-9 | CVAREGRGYGYTF | TGTGTCGCAAGGGAGGGACGCGGGTATGGCTACACCTTC
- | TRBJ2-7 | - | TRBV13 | CASSLTEGEQYF | TGTGCCAGCAGCTTAACCGAGGGCGAGCAGTACTTC
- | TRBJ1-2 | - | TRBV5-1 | CASSLAVGTTLNYGYTF | TGCGCCAGCAGCTTGGCCGTGGGGACAACGTTGAACTATGGCTACACCTTC
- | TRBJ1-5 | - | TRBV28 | CASMSSGPQHF | TGTGCCAGCATGTCCTCGGGGCCCCAGCATTTT
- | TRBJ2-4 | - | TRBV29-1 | CSVEPGVGAKNIQYF | TGCAGCGTTGAACCAGGGGTAGGAGCCAAAAACATTCAGTACTTC
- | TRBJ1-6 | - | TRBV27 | CASQGGASSPLHF | TGTGCCAGCCAAGGGGGGGCTAGTTCACCCCTCCACTTT
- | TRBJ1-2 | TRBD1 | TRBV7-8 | CASSHRDRGITGDGYTF | TGTGCCAGCAGCCACCGGGACAGGGGAATAACAGGGGATGGCTACACCTTC
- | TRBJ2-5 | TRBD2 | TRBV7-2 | CASSLLAGEYQETQYF | TGTGCCAGCAGCTTACTAGCGGGGGAATACCAAGAGACCCAGTACTTC
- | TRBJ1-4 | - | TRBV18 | CASSYQDSDNEKLFF | TGTGCCAGCTCATATCAAGACAGTGATAATGAAAAACTGTTTTTT
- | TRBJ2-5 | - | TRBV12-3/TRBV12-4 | CASRGGETQYF | TGTGCGAGCAGGGGAGGGGAGACCCAGTACTTC
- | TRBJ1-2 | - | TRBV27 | CATKGNYGYTF | TGTGCCACCAAAGGGAACTATGGCTACACCTTC
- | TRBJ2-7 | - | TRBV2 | CASSDIVSFYEQYF | TGTGCCAGCAGTGATATCGTGTCCTTTTACGAGCAGTACTTC
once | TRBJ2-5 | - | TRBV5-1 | CASSFTLGQETQYF | TGCGCCAGCAGCTTCACCCTCGGACAAGAGACCCAGTACTTC
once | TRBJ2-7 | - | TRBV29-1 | CSGGGGTDYEQYF | TGCAGCGGAGGGGGCGGGACCGACTACGAGCAGTACTTC
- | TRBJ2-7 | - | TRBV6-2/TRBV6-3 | CASSTRTGIEQYF | TGTGCCAGCAGTACCAGGACTGGTATCGAGCAGTACTTC
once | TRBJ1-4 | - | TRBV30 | CAWRGGNRGTNEKLFF | TGTGCCTGGAGAGGGGGTAATCGGGGGACTAATGAAAAACTGTTTTTT
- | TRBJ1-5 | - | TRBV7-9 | CASSLASNQPQHF | TGTGCCAGCAGCTTAGCGAGCAATCAGCCCCAGCATTTT
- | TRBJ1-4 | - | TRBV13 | CASSYRGHINEKLFF | TGTGCCAGCAGCTACAGAGGACACATTAATGAAAAACTGTTTTTT
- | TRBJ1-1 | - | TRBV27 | CASSMTRTEAFF | TGTGCCAGCAGTATGACGAGGACTGAAGCTTTCTTT
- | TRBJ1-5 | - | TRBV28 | CASSKHSNQPQHF | TGTGCCAGCAGTAAACATAGCAATCAGCCCCAGCATTTT
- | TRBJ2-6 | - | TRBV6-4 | CASSAGGTVSGANVLTF | TGTGCCAGCAGTGCCGGAGGGACGGTCTCTGGGGCCAACGTCCTGACTTTC
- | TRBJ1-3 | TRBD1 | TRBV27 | CASSLDRDSGNTIYF | TGTGCCAGCAGCCTCGACAGGGACTCTGGAAACACCATATATTTT
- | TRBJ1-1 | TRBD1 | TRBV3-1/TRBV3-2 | CASSQDGKGANTEAFF | TGTGCCAGCAGCCAAGATGGAAAGGGGGCGAACACTGAAGCTTTCTTT
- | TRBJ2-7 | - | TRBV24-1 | CATSPTGRRDVEQYF | TGTGCCACCTCACCCACGGGGAGGCGGGATGTCGAGCAGTACTTC
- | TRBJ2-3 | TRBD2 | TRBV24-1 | CATSERRGGQDTQYF | TGTGCCACCAGTGAAAGGCGGGGGGGCCAAGATACGCAGTATTTT
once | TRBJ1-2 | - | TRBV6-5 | CASSSETADGYTF | TGTGCCAGCAGTTCTGAGACGGCGGATGGCTACACCTTC
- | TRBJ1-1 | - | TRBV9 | CASSVDSDTEAFF | TGTGCCAGCAGCGTAGACAGCGACACTGAAGCTTTCTTT
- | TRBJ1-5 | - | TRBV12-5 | CASDMSNQPQHF | TGTGCTAGTGACATGAGCAATCAGCCCCAGCATTTT
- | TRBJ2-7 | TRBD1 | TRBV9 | CASSVGDRVRSYEQYF | TGTGCCAGCAGCGTAGGTGACAGGGTGAGGTCCTACGAGCAGTACTTC
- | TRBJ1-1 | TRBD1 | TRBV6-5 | CASSPYRGNEAFF | TGTGCCAGCAGTCCCTACAGGGGAAATGAAGCTTTCTTT
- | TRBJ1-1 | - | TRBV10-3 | CAISVGENTEAFF | TGTGCCATCAGTGTGGGGGAGAACACTGAAGCTTTCTTT
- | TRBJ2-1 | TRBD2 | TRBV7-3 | CASSLAGGLRNEQFF | TGTGCCAGCAGCTTAGCGGGGGGCCTTAGGAATGAGCAGTTCTTC
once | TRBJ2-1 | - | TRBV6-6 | CASSSSGNEQFF | TGTGCCAGCAGTTCCTCAGGCAATGAGCAGTTCTTC
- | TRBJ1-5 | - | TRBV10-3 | CAISEGQAQPQHF | TGTGCCATCAGTGAGGGGCAAGCTCAGCCCCAGCATTTT
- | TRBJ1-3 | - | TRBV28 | CASSLGGGFSGNTIYF | TGTGCCAGCAGCCTGGGGGGGGGCTTTTCTGGAAACACCATATATTTT
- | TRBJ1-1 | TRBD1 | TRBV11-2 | CASSLGPGGTEAFF | TGTGCCAGCAGCTTAGGGCCAGGGGGCACTGAAGCTTTCTTT